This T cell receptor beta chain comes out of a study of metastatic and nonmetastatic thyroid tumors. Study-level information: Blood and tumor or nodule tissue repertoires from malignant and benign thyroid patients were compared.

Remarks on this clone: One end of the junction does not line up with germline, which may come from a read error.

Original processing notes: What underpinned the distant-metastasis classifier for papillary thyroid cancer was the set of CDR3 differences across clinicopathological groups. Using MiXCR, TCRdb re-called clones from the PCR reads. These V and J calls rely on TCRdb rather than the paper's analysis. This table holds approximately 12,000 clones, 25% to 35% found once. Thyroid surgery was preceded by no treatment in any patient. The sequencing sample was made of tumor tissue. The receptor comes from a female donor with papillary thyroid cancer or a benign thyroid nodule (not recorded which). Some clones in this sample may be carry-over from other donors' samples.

The CDR3 is CASSSGTRRTEAFF. The CDR3, as DNA: TGCGCCAGCTCCTCCGGGACCCGCCGGACTGAAGCTTTCTTT. The rearrangement joins TRBV6-8 to TRBJ1-1; D may be TRBD1 (5 bases). Germline CDR1 MNHGY, CDR2 SAAAGT. The CDR3 contains 14 residues.